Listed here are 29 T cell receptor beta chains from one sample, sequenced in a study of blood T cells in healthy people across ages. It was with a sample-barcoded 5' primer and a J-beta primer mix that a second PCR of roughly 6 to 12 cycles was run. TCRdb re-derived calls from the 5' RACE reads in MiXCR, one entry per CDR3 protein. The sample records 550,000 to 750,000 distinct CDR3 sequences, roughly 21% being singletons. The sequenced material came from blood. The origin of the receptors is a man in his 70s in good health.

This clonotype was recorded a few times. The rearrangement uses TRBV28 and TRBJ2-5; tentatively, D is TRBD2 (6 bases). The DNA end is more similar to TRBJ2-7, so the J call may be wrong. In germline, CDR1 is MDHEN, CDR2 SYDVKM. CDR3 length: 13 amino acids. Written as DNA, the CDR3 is TGTGCCACCGCGGGACGGGTAAGATACGAGCAGTACTTC. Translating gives CATAGRVRYEQYF.

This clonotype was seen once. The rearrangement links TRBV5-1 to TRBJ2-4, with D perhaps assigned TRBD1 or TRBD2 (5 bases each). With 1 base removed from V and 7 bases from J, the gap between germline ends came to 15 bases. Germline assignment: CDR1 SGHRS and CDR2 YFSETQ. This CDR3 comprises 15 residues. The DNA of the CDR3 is TGCGCCAGCAGCTTGAAGGGCGTCGAGGGGAACATTCAGTACTTC. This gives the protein CASSLKGVEGNIQYF.

CDR3 sequence reads: CASSLASTRGELFF. CDR3 in DNA: TGTGCCAGCAGCTTAGCTTCGACCAGGGGGGAGCTGTTTTTT. The V call is TRBV7-6, the J call TRBJ2-2, with unresolved D. The CDR3 runs 14 residues. Trimming took 0 bases from V and 8 from J, leaving 10 bases between them. CDR1 is SGHVS and CDR2 is FNYEAQ in the germline V gene.

DNA for the CDR3: TGTGCCAGCAGCTTAGTCGTGGAGGCCTACGAGCAGTACTTC. It specifies CASSLVVEAYEQYF. The chain is built from TRBV7-8 and TRBJ2-7; D possibly corresponds to TRBD2 (5 bases). The CDR3 is 14 amino acids. Germline values: CDR1 SGHVS, CDR2 FQNEAQ. The V end was cut by 1 base, the J end by 2 bases, with 9 bases between.

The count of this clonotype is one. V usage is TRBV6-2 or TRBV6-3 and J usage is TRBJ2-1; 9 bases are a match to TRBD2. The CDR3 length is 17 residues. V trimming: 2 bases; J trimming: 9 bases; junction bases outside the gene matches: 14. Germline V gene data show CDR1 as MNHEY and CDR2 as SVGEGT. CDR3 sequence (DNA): TGTGCCAGCAGTTACCCATTGACTAGCGGACTTACAAGTGAGCAGTTCTTC. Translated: CASSYPLTSGLTSEQFF.

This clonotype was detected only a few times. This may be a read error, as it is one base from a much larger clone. The CDR3 sequence: CASSYGGDFNEELFF. CDR3 nucleotides: TGTGCCAGCAGCTACGGCGGGGATTTTAATGAAGAACTGTTTTTT. The chain combines TRBV6-5 with TRBJ1-4; D is uncertain. In germline, CDR1 is MNHEY, CDR2 SVGAGI. The CDR3 runs to 15 residues.

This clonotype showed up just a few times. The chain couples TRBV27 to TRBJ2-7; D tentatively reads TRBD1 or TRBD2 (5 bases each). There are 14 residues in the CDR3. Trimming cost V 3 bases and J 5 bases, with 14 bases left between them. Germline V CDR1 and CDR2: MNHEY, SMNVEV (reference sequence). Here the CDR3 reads CASSFMGENNEQYF. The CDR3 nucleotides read TGTGCCAGCAGTTTTATGGGGGAAAATAACGAGCAGTACTTC.

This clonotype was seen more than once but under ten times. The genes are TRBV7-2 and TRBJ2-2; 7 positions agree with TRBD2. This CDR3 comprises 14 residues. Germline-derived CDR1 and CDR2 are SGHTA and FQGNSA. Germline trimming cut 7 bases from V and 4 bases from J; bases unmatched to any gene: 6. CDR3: CASTGLVSTGELFF. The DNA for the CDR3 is TGTGCCAGCACCGGACTAGTGTCCACCGGGGAGCTGTTTTTT.

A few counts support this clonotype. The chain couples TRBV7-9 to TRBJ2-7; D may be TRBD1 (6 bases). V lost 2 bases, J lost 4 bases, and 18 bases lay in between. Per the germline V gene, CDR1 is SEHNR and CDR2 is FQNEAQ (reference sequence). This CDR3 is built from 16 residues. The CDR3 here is CASSLPRWQGNYEQYF. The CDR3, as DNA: TGTGCCAGCAGCTTACCCCGATGGCAGGGGAATTACGAGCAGTACTTC.

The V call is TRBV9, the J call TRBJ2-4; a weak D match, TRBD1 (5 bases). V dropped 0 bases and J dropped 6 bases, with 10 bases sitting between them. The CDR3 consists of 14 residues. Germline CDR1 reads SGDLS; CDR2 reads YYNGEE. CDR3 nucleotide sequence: TGTGCCAGCAGCGTAGAGGGAAGGGGAAACATTCAGTACTTC. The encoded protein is CASSVEGRGNIQYF.

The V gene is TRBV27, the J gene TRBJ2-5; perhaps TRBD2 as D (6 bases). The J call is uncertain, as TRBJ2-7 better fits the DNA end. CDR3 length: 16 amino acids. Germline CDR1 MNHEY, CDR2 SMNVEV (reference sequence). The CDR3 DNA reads TGTGCCAGCAGTTTTGGAGGGGCGGGCCACTCCTACGAGCAGTACTTC. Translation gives CASSFGGAGHSYEQYF.

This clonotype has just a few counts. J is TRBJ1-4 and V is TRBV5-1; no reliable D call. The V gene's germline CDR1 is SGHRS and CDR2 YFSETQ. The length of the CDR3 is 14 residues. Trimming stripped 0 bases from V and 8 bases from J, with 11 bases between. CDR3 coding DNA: TGCGCCAGCAGCTTGGGACGGGCGAGAGAAAAACTGTTTTTT. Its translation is CASSLGRAREKLFF.

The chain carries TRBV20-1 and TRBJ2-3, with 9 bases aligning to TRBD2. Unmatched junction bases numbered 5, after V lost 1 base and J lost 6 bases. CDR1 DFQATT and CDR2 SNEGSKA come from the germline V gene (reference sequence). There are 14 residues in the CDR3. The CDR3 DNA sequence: TGCAGTGCTAGAGGTAGCGGGAGTTGGGATACGCAGTATTTT. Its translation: CSARGSGSWDTQYF.

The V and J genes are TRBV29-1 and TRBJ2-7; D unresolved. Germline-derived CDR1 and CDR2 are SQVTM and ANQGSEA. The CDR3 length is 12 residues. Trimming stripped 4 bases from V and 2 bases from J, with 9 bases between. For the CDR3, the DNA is TGCAGCGTTGCGTACAGTGCCTACGAGCAGTACTTC. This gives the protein CSVAYSAYEQYF.

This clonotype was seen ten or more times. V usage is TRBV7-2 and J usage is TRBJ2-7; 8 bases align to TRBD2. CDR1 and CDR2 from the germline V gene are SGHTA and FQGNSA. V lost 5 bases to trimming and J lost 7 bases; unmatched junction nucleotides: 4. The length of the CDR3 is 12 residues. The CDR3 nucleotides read TGTGCCAGCAGCCGGAGCGGGAGTGAGCAGTACTTC. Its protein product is CASSRSGSEQYF.

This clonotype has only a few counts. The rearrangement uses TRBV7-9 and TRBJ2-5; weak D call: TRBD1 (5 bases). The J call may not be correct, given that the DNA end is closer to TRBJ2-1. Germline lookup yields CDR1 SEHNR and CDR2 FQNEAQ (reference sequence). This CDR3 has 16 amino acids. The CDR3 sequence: CASSSRSQGLGNEQFF. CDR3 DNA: TGTGCCAGCAGTTCCCGCAGCCAGGGCCTTGGGAATGAGCAGTTCTTC.

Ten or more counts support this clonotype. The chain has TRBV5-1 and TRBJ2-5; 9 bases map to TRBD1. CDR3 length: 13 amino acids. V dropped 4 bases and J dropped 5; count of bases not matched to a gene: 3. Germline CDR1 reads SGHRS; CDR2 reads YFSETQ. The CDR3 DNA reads TGCGCCAGCAGCGAACAGGGGGCGGAGACCCAGTACTTC. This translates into CASSEQGAETQYF.

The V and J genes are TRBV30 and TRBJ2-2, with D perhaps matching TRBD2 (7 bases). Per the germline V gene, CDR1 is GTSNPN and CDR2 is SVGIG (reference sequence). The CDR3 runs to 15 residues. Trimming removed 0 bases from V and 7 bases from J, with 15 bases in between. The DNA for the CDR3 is TGTGCCTGGAGTGTACTGGGGGGGCGAGGCGGGGAGCTGTTTTTT. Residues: CAWSVLGGRGGELFF.

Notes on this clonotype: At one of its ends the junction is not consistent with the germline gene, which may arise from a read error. CDR3 nucleotides: TGTGCCAGCAGCTACGGACTAGCGGGAGTAGTTGAGACCCAGTGCTTC. It translates to CASSYGLAGVVETQCF. This chain joins TRBV12-3 or TRBV12-4 and TRBJ2-5, with 13 nucleotides matching TRBD2. The CDR3 is 16 residues long.

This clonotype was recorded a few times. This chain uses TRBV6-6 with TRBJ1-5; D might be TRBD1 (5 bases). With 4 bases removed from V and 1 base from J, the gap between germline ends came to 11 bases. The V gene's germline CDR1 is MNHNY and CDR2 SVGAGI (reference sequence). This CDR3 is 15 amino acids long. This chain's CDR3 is CASSSRWGSNQPQHF. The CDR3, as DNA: TGTGCCAGCAGTTCCCGGTGGGGGAGCAATCAGCCCCAGCATTTT.

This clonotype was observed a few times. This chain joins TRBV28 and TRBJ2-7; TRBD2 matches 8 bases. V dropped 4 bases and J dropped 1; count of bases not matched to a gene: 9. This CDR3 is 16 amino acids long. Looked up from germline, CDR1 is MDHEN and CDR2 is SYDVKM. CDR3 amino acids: CASSSGLAVRSYEQYF. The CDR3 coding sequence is TGTGCCAGCAGTTCAGGACTAGCTGTACGTTCCTACGAGCAGTACTTC. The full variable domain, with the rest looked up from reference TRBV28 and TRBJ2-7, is DVKVTQSSRYLVKRTGEKVFLECVQDMDHENMFWYRQDPGLGLRLIYFSYDVKMKEKGDIPEGYSVSREKKERFSLILESASTNQTSMYLCASSSGLAVRSYEQYFGPGTRLTVT.

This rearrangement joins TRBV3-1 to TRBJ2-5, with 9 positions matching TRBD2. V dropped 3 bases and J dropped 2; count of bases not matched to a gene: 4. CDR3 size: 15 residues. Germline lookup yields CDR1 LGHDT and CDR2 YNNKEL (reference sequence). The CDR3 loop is CASSQAGGPQETQYF. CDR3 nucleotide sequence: TGTGCCAGCAGCCAGGCGGGAGGGCCACAAGAGACCCAGTACTTC.

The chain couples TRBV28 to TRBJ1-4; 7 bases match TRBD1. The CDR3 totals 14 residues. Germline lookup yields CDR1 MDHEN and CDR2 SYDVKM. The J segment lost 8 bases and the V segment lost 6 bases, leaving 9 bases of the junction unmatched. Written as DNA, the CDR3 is TGTGCCAGCAGGCCGGCAGGGGGAGGGGAAAAACTGTTTTTT. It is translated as CASRPAGGGEKLFF.

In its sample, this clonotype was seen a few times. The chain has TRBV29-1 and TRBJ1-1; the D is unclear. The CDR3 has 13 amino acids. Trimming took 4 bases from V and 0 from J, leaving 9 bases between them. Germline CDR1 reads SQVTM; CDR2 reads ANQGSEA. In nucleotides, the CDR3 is TGCAGCGTTGGGATCACCATGAACACTGAAGCTTTCTTT. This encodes CSVGITMNTEAFF.

The DNA of the CDR3 is TGCAGTGCTAGTTGGCGGGGCGGGGAGCAGTTCTTC. Its protein product is CSASWRGGEQFF. This rearrangement joins TRBV20-1 to TRBJ2-1, with D possibly being TRBD2 (6 bases). V was pared by 3 bases and J by 10 bases, with 13 bases between. This CDR3 is built from 12 residues. Per the germline V gene, CDR1 is DFQATT and CDR2 is SNEGSKA (reference sequence).

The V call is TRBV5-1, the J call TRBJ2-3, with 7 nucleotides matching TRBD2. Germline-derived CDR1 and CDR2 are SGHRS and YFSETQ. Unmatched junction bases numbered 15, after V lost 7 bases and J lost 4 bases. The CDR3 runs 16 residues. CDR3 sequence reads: CASVGLSGMGADTQYF. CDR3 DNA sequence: TGCGCCAGCGTCGGGTTGAGCGGGATGGGAGCAGATACGCAGTATTTT.

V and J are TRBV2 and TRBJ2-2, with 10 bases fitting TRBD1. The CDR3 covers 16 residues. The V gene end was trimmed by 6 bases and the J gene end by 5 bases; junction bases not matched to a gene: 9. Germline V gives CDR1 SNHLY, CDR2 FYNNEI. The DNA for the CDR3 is TGTGCCAGCAGGCAATCCGGGACAGGGGAAACCGGGGAGCTGTTTTTT. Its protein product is CASRQSGTGETGELFF.

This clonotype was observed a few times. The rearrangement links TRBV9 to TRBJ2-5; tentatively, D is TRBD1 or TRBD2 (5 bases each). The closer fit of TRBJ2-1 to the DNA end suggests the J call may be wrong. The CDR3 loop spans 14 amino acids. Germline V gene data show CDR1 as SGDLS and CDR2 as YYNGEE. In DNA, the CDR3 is TGTGCCAGCAGCCCCGGGGACCCCTACAATGAGCAGTTCTTC. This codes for CASSPGDPYNEQFF.

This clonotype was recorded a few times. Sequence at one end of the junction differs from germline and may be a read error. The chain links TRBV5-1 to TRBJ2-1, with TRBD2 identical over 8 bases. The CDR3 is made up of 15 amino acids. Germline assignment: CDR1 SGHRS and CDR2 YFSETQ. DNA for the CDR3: TGCGCCGGCAGCCGAGCGGGAGAAAGTAACAATGAGCAGTTCTTC. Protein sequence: CAGSRAGESNNEQFF. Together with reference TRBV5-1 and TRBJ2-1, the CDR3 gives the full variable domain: KAGVTQTPRYLIKTRGQQVTLSCSPISGHRSVSWYQQTPGQGLQFLFEYFSETQRNKGNFPGRFSGRQFSNSRSEMNVSTLELGDSALYLCAGSRAGESNNEQFFGPGTRLTVL.